Listed below are T cell receptor beta chains from one sample, sequenced in a study of post-analysis software for immune sequencing data. TCRdb independently ran MiXCR on the PCR reads; one entry per CDR3 protein. The sample shows 400,000 to 500,000 distinct CDR3 sequences, roughly 38% of them seen only once. Source material: blood. These receptors were collected from a girl aged 2-10 years with multiple sclerosis. Both conserved end residues are part of each CDR3. The order of the fields is clone size, D gene, J gene, V gene, CDR3 protein, CDR3 DNA. D genes are given only for firm matches. Expanded clones get a size class; other rows say once, few or many, or leave the size out.

clone size: .
D gene: TRBD2
J gene: TRBJ2-3
V gene: TRBV12-3/TRBV12-4
CDR3 protein: CASSPGTSGGYTDTQYF
CDR3 DNA: TGTGCCAGCAGCCCGGGGACTAGCGGGGGATACACAGATACGCAGTATTTT

clone size: .
D gene: TRBD1
J gene: TRBJ2-5
V gene: TRBV20-1
CDR3 protein: CSARGGTAQETQYF
CDR3 DNA: TGCAGTGCTAGAGGTGGGACAGCCCAAGAGACCCAGTACTTC

clone size: few
D gene: .
J gene: TRBJ2-7
V gene: TRBV2
CDR3 protein: CASNLHNEQYF
CDR3 DNA: TGTGCCAGCAACCTCCACAACGAGCAGTACTTC

clone size: .
D gene: TRBD2
J gene: TRBJ2-5
V gene: TRBV7-2
CDR3 protein: CASSLNGLAGGQETQYF
CDR3 DNA: TGTGCCAGCAGCCTAAACGGACTAGCGGGAGGGCAAGAGACCCAGTACTTC

clone size: few
D gene: .
J gene: TRBJ2-7
V gene: TRBV6-6
CDR3 protein: CASSYGIEQYF
CDR3 DNA: TGTGCCAGCAGTTACGGGATAGAGCAGTACTTC

clone size: .
D gene: .
J gene: TRBJ2-7
V gene: TRBV15
CDR3 protein: CATSPEGVPSYEQYF
CDR3 DNA: TGTGCCACCAGCCCCGAGGGGGTCCCCTCCTACGAGCAGTACTTC

clone size: few
D gene: .
J gene: TRBJ2-3
V gene: TRBV29-1
CDR3 protein: CSVVRKMTDTQYF
CDR3 DNA: TGCAGCGTTGTTCGAAAAATGACAGATACGCAGTATTTT

clone size: .
D gene: .
J gene: TRBJ2-5
V gene: TRBV15
CDR3 protein: CATSRDPGEETQYF
CDR3 DNA: TGTGCCACCAGCAGAGATCCGGGAGAGGAGACCCAGTACTTC

clone size: few
D gene: .
J gene: TRBJ2-5
V gene: TRBV12-3/TRBV12-4
CDR3 protein: CASSSTGVQETQYF
CDR3 DNA: TGTGCCAGCAGTTCTACTGGGGTCCAAGAGACCCAGTACTTC

clone size: few
D gene: .
J gene: TRBJ2-6
V gene: TRBV6-5
CDR3 protein: CASRKATGANVLTF
CDR3 DNA: TGTGCCAGCAGGAAGGCAACTGGGGCCAACGTCCTGACTTTC

clone size: few
D gene: .
J gene: TRBJ1-5
V gene: TRBV28
CDR3 protein: CASSLSQGPNQPQHF
CDR3 DNA: TGTGCCAGCAGTTTATCACAGGGACCCAATCAGCCCCAGCATTTT

clone size: few
D gene: TRBD1
J gene: TRBJ1-5
V gene: TRBV5-1
CDR3 protein: CASSLGQGDQPQHF
CDR3 DNA: TGCGCCAGCAGCTTGGGACAGGGGGATCAGCCCCAGCATTTT

clone size: .
D gene: .
J gene: TRBJ2-7
V gene: TRBV29-1
CDR3 protein: CSVEGGGLAYEQYF
CDR3 DNA: TGCAGCGTTGAAGGGGGCGGGTTAGCCTACGAGCAGTACTTC

clone size: .
D gene: TRBD2
J gene: TRBJ2-3
V gene: TRBV10-3
CDR3 protein: CATSVTSGDMHTQYF
CDR3 DNA: TGTGCCACCAGTGTCACTAGCGGGGATATGCATACGCAGTATTTT

clone size: .
D gene: .
J gene: TRBJ2-3
V gene: TRBV27
CDR3 protein: CASKELGLADTQYF
CDR3 DNA: TGTGCCAGCAAAGAGTTGGGACTGGCAGATACGCAGTATTTT

clone size: few
D gene: TRBD2
J gene: TRBJ2-1
V gene: TRBV7-6
CDR3 protein: CASSCHSGAHNQTYNEQFF
CDR3 DNA: TGTGCCAGCAGCTGCCATAGCGGGGCCCACAACCAAACCTACAATGAGCAGTTCTTC

clone size: few
D gene: .
J gene: TRBJ1-2
V gene: TRBV5-1
CDR3 protein: CASSVGQIYGYTF
CDR3 DNA: TGCGCCAGCAGCGTCGGACAGATCTATGGCTACACCTTC

clone size: .
D gene: TRBD2
J gene: TRBJ2-1
V gene: TRBV3-1
CDR3 protein: CASSQDLAGGYNEQFF
CDR3 DNA: TGTGCCAGCAGCCAAGATCTAGCGGGGGGTTACAATGAGCAGTTCTTC

clone size: .
D gene: .
J gene: TRBJ1-6
V gene: TRBV27
CDR3 protein: CASSLRWTVSDSPLHF
CDR3 DNA: TGTGCCAGCAGTCTGAGATGGACAGTGAGTGATTCACCCCTCCACTTT

clone size: .
D gene: .
J gene: TRBJ1-2
V gene: TRBV29-1
CDR3 protein: CSAGPGPDLYGYTF
CDR3 DNA: TGCAGCGCCGGCCCGGGACCCGACCTTTATGGCTACACCTTC

clone size: few
D gene: .
J gene: TRBJ2-1
V gene: TRBV12-3/TRBV12-4
CDR3 protein: CASSLDRREQFF
CDR3 DNA: TGTGCCAGCAGTTTAGACAGACGGGAGCAGTTCTTC

clone size: .
D gene: TRBD1
J gene: TRBJ2-7
V gene: TRBV4-1
CDR3 protein: CASSPRDREYEQYF
CDR3 DNA: TGCGCCAGCAGCCCCCGGGACAGGGAATACGAGCAGTACTTC